The 9 T cell receptor beta chains below were found in one sample sequenced in a study of molecular identifiers for immune sequencing clone quantification. TCRdb reprocessed the PCR reads with MiXCR, giving one entry per CDR3 protein. The sample consists of about 640,000 distinct CDR3 sequences, around 20% of them appearing once. Sequencing used naive CD8+ T cells from blood, with Jurkat cell RNA spiked in. The subset: FACS-sorted CD8+CD4-CCR7+CD45RA+ naive T cells. All receptors come from a human donor in good health. Some libraries in this study had Jurkat cell RNA spiked in.

Remarks on this clonotype: A much bigger clone sits one base away, suggesting this may be a read error. The chain recombines TRBV12-3 or TRBV12-4 with TRBJ1-5; D unresolved. The CDR3 is 14 residues long. CDR3 region: CASTSGNSNQPRHF. DNA of the CDR3: TGTGCCAGCACTTCCGGGAATAGCAATCAGCCCCGGCATTTT.

This chain joins TRBV4-1 and TRBJ1-1, with D maybe TRBD1 (5 bases). Germline-derived CDR1 and CDR2 are MGHRA and YSYEKL. The CDR3 covers 17 residues. V lost 0 bases and J lost 3, with 17 bases in between. CDR3 sequence (DNA): TGCGCCAGCAGCCAAGATCGGGACCGTCGGAGGGACACTGAAGCTTTCTTT. This encodes CASSQDRDRRRDTEAFF.

This clonotype showed up many times. The chain is built from TRBV11-2 and TRBJ2-1; D not resolved. CDR1 and CDR2 from the germline V gene are SGHAT and FQNNGV. The CDR3 has 15 amino acids. Trimming took off 4 bases at V and 0 bases at J, with 10 bases between the two ends. CDR3 nucleotide sequence: TGTGCCAGCAGCTCCTCTACAAGCTCCTACAATGAGCAGTTCTTC. It translates to CASSSSTSSYNEQFF.

Turning to this clonotype: Being one base from a much bigger clone, this may be a read error. This chain joins TRBV5-1 and TRBJ2-7, with D perhaps TRBD1 or TRBD2 (5 bases each). Trimming removed 4 bases from V and 6 bases from J, with 14 bases in between. This CDR3 region has 13 residues. The germline V gene has CDR1 SGHRS and CDR2 YFSETQ. CDR3 DNA sequence: TGCGCCAGCAGCATAGGGACCATCTCCGAGCAGTACTTC. This gives the protein CASSIGTISEQYF.

There are many counts of this clonotype. The genes are TRBV7-9 and TRBJ2-6; D remains ambiguous. Trimming took off 8 bases at V and 4 bases at J, with 12 bases between the two ends. The germline gives CDR1 SEHNR, CDR2 FQNEAQ (reference sequence). The CDR3 totals 14 residues. CDR3 DNA: TGTGCCAGCTCACCTCCGCGCGGGGCCAACGTCCTGACTTTC. This codes for CASSPPRGANVLTF.

The chain has TRBV27 and TRBJ2-1; possibly TRBD2 for D (5 bases). The germline V gene has CDR1 MNHEY and CDR2 SMNVEV (reference sequence). V was shortened by 8 bases and J by 6 bases, with 11 bases between the two germline ends. This CDR3 region has 12 residues. CDR3 sequence: CASPPRGNEQFF. CDR3 nucleotides: TGTGCCAGCCCCCCCCGGGGCAATGAGCAGTTCTTC.

The chain is built from TRBV5-6 and TRBJ2-7, with D possibly being TRBD1 (5 bases). The J call may be wrong; the DNA end is better matched by TRBJ2-1. In germline, CDR1 is SGHDT, CDR2 YYEEEE. This CDR3 is built from 14 residues. In DNA form, the CDR3 reads TGTGCCAGCAGCTTGGCTCTAGGGGACAATGAGCAGTTCTTC. Translating it yields CASSLALGDNEQFF.

This clonotype was picked up many times. The chain employs TRBV7-9 and TRBJ2-1, with TRBD2 matching 12 bases. The V gene's germline CDR1 is SEHNR and CDR2 FQNEAQ (reference sequence). The length of the CDR3 is 14 residues. V lost 8 bases, J lost 6 bases, and 5 bases stayed unmatched. CDR3 amino acids: CASSGLAGSNEQFF. DNA of the CDR3: TGTGCCAGCTCAGGACTAGCGGGGAGCAATGAGCAGTTCTTC.

This clonotype was recorded many times. The V call is TRBV20-1, the J call TRBJ2-5; 10 bases map to TRBD2. CDR3 length equals 16 residues. Germline V gene lookup returns CDR1 DFQATT and CDR2 SNEGSKA (reference sequence). The junction had 10 bases not matched to a gene; V was cut back by 4 bases and J by 2 bases. The CDR3 sequence is CSAKLSGLAVQETQYF. The CDR3 nucleotides are TGCAGTGCTAAACTCTCAGGACTAGCGGTACAAGAGACCCAGTACTTC.